The entry below gives a single T cell receptor beta chain sequence along with its context. This sample was taken from a study of T cells in Graves' hyperthyroidism and ophthalmopathy. Source material for PBMCs was over 8 ml fresh peripheral blood. V lost 0 bases to trimming and J lost 2 bases, with 10 bases between them. The CDR3 totals 15 residues. The germline V gene has CDR1 LGHNT and CDR2 FRNRAP. The CDR3 regions of TCR beta were amplified from RNA transcripts. Carried out on the TCR CDR3, a first-round RT-PCR used the HTBI primer set. Using its own MiXCR run on the multiplex PCR reads, TCRdb lists one record per CDR3 protein. The profile covers roughly 290,000 distinct CDR3 sequences, with roughly 15% appearing a single time and 7% to 9% taken by the ten largest.

Sequencing was performed on blood. This chain connects TRBV12-5 to TRBJ1-2; D is uncertain. This clonotype originated in a woman aged 40 to 50 with Graves' hyperthyroidism. CDR3 amino acids: CASGLVSGVNYGYTF. The CDR3 DNA sequence: TGTGCTAGTGGTTTGGTAAGCGGGGTCAACTATGGCTACACCTTC.